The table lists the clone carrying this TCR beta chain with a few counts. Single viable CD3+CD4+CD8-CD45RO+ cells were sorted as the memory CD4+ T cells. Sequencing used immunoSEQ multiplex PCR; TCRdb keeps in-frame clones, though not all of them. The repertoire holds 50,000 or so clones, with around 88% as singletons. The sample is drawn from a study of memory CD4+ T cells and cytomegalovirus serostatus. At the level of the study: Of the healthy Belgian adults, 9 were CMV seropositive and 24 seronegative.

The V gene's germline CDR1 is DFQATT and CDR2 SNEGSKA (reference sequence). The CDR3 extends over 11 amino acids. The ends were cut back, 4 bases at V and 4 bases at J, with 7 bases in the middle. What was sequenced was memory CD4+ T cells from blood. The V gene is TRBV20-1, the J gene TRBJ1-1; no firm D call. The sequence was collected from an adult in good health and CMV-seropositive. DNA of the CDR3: TGCAGTGCTACTCGTTCCACTGAAGCTTTCTTT. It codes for CSATRSTEAFF.